The next 11 T cell receptor beta chains were all read from a single sample in a study of cytomegalovirus exposure and HLA in healthy donors. PCR used 60 Vbeta primers and 13 Jbeta primers. Libraries were prepared by immunoSEQ multiplex PCR; TCRdb keeps only in-frame clonotypes and omits some of them. The sample spans some 200,000 clones; the ten largest clones claim 0.9% to 1.4%. Sequenced sample: PBMCs. The source is a girl under 10 years old in good health and CMV-seropositive.

The chain recombines TRBV28 with TRBJ2-2; a weak D match, TRBD2 (6 bases). V was shortened by 3 bases and J by 8 bases, with 13 bases between the two germline ends. Germline CDR1 is MDHEN and CDR2 is SYDVKM. The CDR3 runs 14 residues. CDR3 sequence (DNA): TGTGCCAGCAGTTTTTATCGGGGGAGGGGGGAGCTGTTTTTT. This translates into CASSFYRGRGELFF.

The chain employs TRBV4-1 and TRBJ2-1; possibly TRBD1 for D (6 bases). CDR3 length: 15 residues. Germline CDR1 and CDR2: MGHRA and YSYEKL. The V end lost 3 bases, the J end lost 7 bases, and 16 bases lay between the germline ends. CDR3: CASSHIPTGANEQFF. CDR3 DNA: TGCGCCAGCAGCCATATACCGACAGGAGCAAATGAGCAGTTCTTC.

The V call is TRBV5-1, the J call TRBJ2-2, with TRBD2 matching 9 bases. The CDR3 spans 17 residues. Germline trimming cut 1 base from V and 3 bases from J; bases unmatched to any gene: 7. Germline V gene sequence: CDR1 SGHRS, CDR2 YFSETQ. CDR3 region: CASSLISGSGYTGELFF. The CDR3 nucleotides read TGCGCCAGCAGCTTGATTAGCGGGAGTGGTTACACCGGGGAGCTGTTTTTT.

This chain links TRBV11-3 with TRBJ2-1, with TRBD2 matching over 15 bases. CDR3 length: 19 residues. Germline V gene data show CDR1 as SGHNT and CDR2 as YENEEA. Unmatched junction bases numbered 16, after V lost 6 bases and J lost 7 bases. This CDR3 is CASSFDPGTSGRLVNEQFF. The CDR3 DNA sequence: TGTGCCAGCAGTTTCGACCCCGGGACTAGCGGGAGGTTAGTAAATGAGCAGTTCTTC.

V is TRBV27 and J is TRBJ2-3; D not resolved. The V end lost 2 bases, the J end lost 5 bases, and 8 bases lay between the germline ends. CDR3 length equals 13 residues. CDR1 and CDR2 from the germline V gene are MNHEY and SMNVEV (reference sequence). The CDR3 is CASSLTTRDTQYF. The CDR3, as DNA: TGTGCCAGCAGTTTAACCACAAGAGATACGCAGTATTTT.

The chain is built from TRBV5-1 and TRBJ1-1, with a possible D match to TRBD1 (6 bases). This CDR3 comprises 14 residues. The V end was cut by 7 bases, the J end by 2 bases, with 15 bases between. The germline V gene encodes CDR1 SGHRS and CDR2 YFSETQ. CDR3 sequence: CASSQRTVNTEAFF. The CDR3 region has the DNA TGCGCCAGCTCCCAGCGGACAGTAAACACTGAAGCTTTCTTT.

As regards this clone: Additional DNA sequences in this sample encode the identical CDR3. This chain uses TRBV27 with TRBJ2-1; 9 nucleotides align to TRBD2. This CDR3 is built from 15 residues. The germline V gene has CDR1 MNHEY and CDR2 SMNVEV (reference sequence). The J segment lost 2 bases and the V segment lost 2 bases, leaving 1 base of the junction unmatched. The CDR3 region has the DNA TGTGCCAGCAGTTTAGCGGGAGGGCCCTACAATGAGCAGTTCTTC. It translates to CASSLAGGPYNEQFF.

The chain carries TRBV5-4 and TRBJ2-7; D is ambiguous. Trimming left V 2 bases short and J 4 bases short, with 7 bases between. The CDR3 totals 12 residues. Germline CDR1 SGHNT, CDR2 YYREEE (reference sequence). The CDR3 is CASSFSRYEQYF. CDR3 in DNA: TGTGCCAGCAGCTTCTCCAGATACGAGCAGTACTTC.

V gene TRBV6-1 combines with J gene TRBJ1-1; unclear D gene. From germline, CDR1 is MNHNS and CDR2 SASEGT. The length of the CDR3 is 15 residues. Between the trimmed V and J ends, which lost 0 bases and 0 bases, there was a span of 8 bases. This CDR3 is CASSEARILNTEAFF. The DNA for the CDR3 is TGTGCCAGCAGTGAAGCGCGGATCCTGAACACTGAAGCTTTCTTT.

This chain links TRBV28 with TRBJ1-1, with 9 bases aligning to TRBD1. Germline V gene data show CDR1 as MDHEN and CDR2 as SYDVKM. The trim removed 5 bases at V and 3 bases at J, leaving 4 bases unmatched. The CDR3 runs to 14 residues. This chain's CDR3 is CASSDRGWDTEAFF. The CDR3 DNA sequence: TGTGCCAGCAGTGACAGGGGGTGGGACACTGAAGCTTTCTTT.

The chain carries TRBV9 and TRBJ2-2; 16 bases align to TRBD2. Trimming took 4 bases from V and 2 from J; bases not matched to a gene: 8. This CDR3 is built from 19 residues. The germline gives CDR1 SGDLS, CDR2 YYNGEE. The CDR3 is CASSLPGTSGRVNTGELFF. The DNA for the CDR3 is TGTGCCAGCAGCCTACCCGGGACTAGCGGGAGGGTCAACACCGGGGAGCTGTTTTTT.